A single sample is the source of the 23 T cell receptor beta chains below, sequenced in a study of blood T cell repertoires in COVID-19. TCRdb keeps only in-frame clones here, not all; method: immunoSEQ multiplex PCR. The sample consists of roughly 300,000 clones, about 85% of them appearing once. Sequencing input: PBMCs or T cells enriched from blood (not recorded which). The source of these receptors is a woman between 50 and 59 years old who had recovered from COVID-19.

This clone was recorded once. The chain links TRBV6-4 to TRBJ2-7, with TRBD1 matching over 9 bases. The CDR3 runs 16 residues. J gave up 0 bases and V 2 bases, and 5 bases lay outside the gene matches. The germline V gene encodes CDR1 MRHNA and CDR2 SNTAGT. Here the CDR3 reads CASSDPRDRASYEQYF. The CDR3, as DNA: TGTGCCAGCAGTGACCCCCGGGACAGGGCCTCCTACGAGCAGTACTTC.

The chain carries TRBV7-8 and TRBJ1-4, with no clear D. Trimming removed 2 bases at V and 3 bases at J, with 4 bases between. The germline CDR1 and CDR2 sequences are SGHVS and FQNEAQ. The CDR3 contains 13 residues. The DNA of the CDR3 is TGTGCCAGCAGCTTACAGTCTAATGAAAAACTGTTTTTT. This encodes CASSLQSNEKLFF.

The rearrangement links TRBV19 to TRBJ2-1, with 7 bases lining up with TRBD2. Unmatched junction bases numbered 8, after V lost 8 bases and J lost 4 bases. The germline gives CDR1 LNHDA, CDR2 SQIVND (reference sequence). This CDR3 spans 14 amino acids. This CDR3 reads CASGGSGTYNEQFF. The CDR3 nucleotides are TGTGCCAGTGGGGGGAGCGGGACGTACAATGAGCAGTTCTTC.

This chain links TRBV2 with TRBJ2-1; 10 bases line up with TRBD1. The germline CDR1 and CDR2 sequences are SNHLY and FYNNEI. The V and J ends lost 6 bases and 4 bases, in that order; junction bases with no gene match: 6. The CDR3 has 15 residues. The CDR3 spells CASSRDRGPYNEQFF. The CDR3 DNA follows: TGTGCCAGCAGCCGGGACAGGGGACCTTACAATGAGCAGTTCTTC.

This chain uses TRBV9 with TRBJ2-7; D perhaps matches TRBD1 (6 bases). Germline lookup yields CDR1 SGDLS and CDR2 YYNGEE. This CDR3 contains 14 residues. V was shortened by 1 base and J by 1 base, with 9 bases between the two germline ends. The CDR3 bases are TGTGCCAGCAGCGTATCGGGACAATCCTACGAGCAGTACTTC. Encoded protein: CASSVSGQSYEQYF.

J is TRBJ1-1 and V is TRBV6-1; D perhaps matches TRBD1 (6 bases). Germline CDR1 MNHNS, CDR2 SASEGT. Trimming removed 2 bases from V and 5 bases from J, with 12 bases in between. The CDR3 sequence is 14 residues long. The CDR3 sequence: CASSETGTGTEAFF. CDR3 DNA: TGTGCCAGCAGTGAAACCGGAACAGGGACTGAAGCTTTCTTT.

J is TRBJ2-1 and V is TRBV9; TRBD2 might be the D (5 bases). CDR1 and CDR2 from the germline V gene are SGDLS and YYNGEE. V lost 2 bases to trimming and J lost 6 bases, with 9 bases between them. The CDR3 spans 13 residues. The CDR3 DNA follows: TGTGCCAGCAGCGTTGGCGGGTCCAATGAGCAGTTCTTC. This sequence encodes CASSVGGSNEQFF.

The sample holds one count of this clone. The rearrangement uses TRBV4-2 and TRBJ1-5, with 7 positions matching TRBD1. Per germline, CDR1 LGHNA and CDR2 YNFKEQ. Germline trimming cut 0 bases from V and 5 bases from J; bases unmatched to any gene: 13. The CDR3 extends over 18 amino acids. Here the CDR3 reads CASSQEGGPGQTYQPQHF. The CDR3 DNA is TGTGCCAGCAGCCAAGAGGGGGGCCCGGGACAGACTTATCAGCCCCAGCATTTT.

V gene TRBV5-8 combines with J gene TRBJ1-5; 8 positions match TRBD1. V dropped 4 bases and J dropped 3; count of bases not matched to a gene: 3. The length of the CDR3 is 14 residues. Germline CDR1 reads SGHTS; CDR2 reads YDEGEE. This CDR3 reads CASSRGQVNQPQHF. As DNA, the CDR3 is TGTGCCAGCAGCCGGGGACAGGTCAATCAGCCCCAGCATTTT.

In this sample, this clone turned up a few times. V usage is TRBV7-9 and J usage is TRBJ1-1; D not resolved. This CDR3 is 14 amino acids long. V dropped 3 bases and J dropped 1 base, with 9 bases sitting between them. Per germline, CDR1 SEHNR and CDR2 FQNEAQ (reference sequence). The CDR3 sequence is CASSLGKANTEAFF. In DNA, the CDR3 is TGTGCCAGCAGCTTGGGCAAGGCGAACACTGAAGCTTTCTTT.

The V call is TRBV27, the J call TRBJ1-2; a possible D gene is TRBD1 (5 bases). The CDR3 is 13 amino acids. Per the germline V gene, CDR1 is MNHEY and CDR2 is SMNVEV (reference sequence). Trimming pared 2 bases from V and 14 bases from J, leaving 18 bases between. CDR3 loop: CASSLQPGTLGTF. The CDR3 nucleotides read TGTGCCAGCAGTTTACAACCGGGGACTCTGGGGACCTTC.

This chain joins TRBV30 and TRBJ1-1, with 8 bases fitting TRBD1. This CDR3 comprises 15 residues. J lost 5 bases, V lost 2 bases, and 10 bases had no gene match. The germline CDR1 and CDR2 sequences are GTSNPN and SVGIG (reference sequence). The CDR3, as DNA: TGTGCCTGGAGTCCACATTCGACAGGGGAGACTGAAGCTTTCTTT. It encodes CAWSPHSTGETEAFF.

The rearrangement uses TRBV14 and TRBJ1-1; D is undetermined. Looked up from germline, CDR1 is SGHDN and CDR2 is FVKESK. The V gene lost 1 base and the J gene lost 5 bases, with 8 bases spanning the gap. The CDR3 is made up of 13 amino acids. The CDR3 DNA is TGTGCCAGCAGCCAAGTCGGGAGGACTGAAGCTTTCTTT. This sequence encodes CASSQVGRTEAFF.

J is TRBJ2-5 and V is TRBV15, with D maybe TRBD2 (5 bases). This CDR3 contains 20 residues. In germline, CDR1 is LNHNV, CDR2 YYDKDF (reference sequence). The ends were cut back, 3 bases at V and 1 base at J, with 27 bases in the middle. CDR3 nucleotides: TGTGCCACCAGCAGTGAAGCGGAGTCTATGGCAACTTACTCCCAAGAGACCCAGTACTTC. Amino acids: CATSSEAESMATYSQETQYF.

This chain links TRBV7-3 with TRBJ2-1; possibly TRBD1 for D (5 bases). V was clipped by 0 bases and J by 0 bases, with 12 bases between them. The CDR3 contains 17 residues. Germline-derived CDR1 and CDR2 are SGHTA and FQGTGA. In nucleotides, the CDR3 is TGTGCCAGCAGCTTAACTCCAACAGGATACTCCTACAATGAGCAGTTCTTC. It is translated as CASSLTPTGYSYNEQFF.

The V call is TRBV10-3, the J call TRBJ2-3, with D tentatively TRBD2 (5 bases). Trimming pared 3 bases from V and 2 bases from J, leaving 15 bases between. This CDR3 contains 16 residues. CDR1 and CDR2 (germline): ENHRY, SYGVKD. In nucleotides, the CDR3 is TGTGCCATCAGTGAACCAGGACGGGGAACCACAGATACGCAGTATTTT. Protein sequence: CAISEPGRGTTDTQYF.

The chain joins TRBV9 to TRBJ1-2, with D uncertain. This CDR3 has 13 residues. CDR1 and CDR2 from the germline V gene are SGDLS and YYNGEE. V lost 3 bases to trimming and J lost 2 bases, with 8 bases between them. CDR3 amino acids: CASSDDMNYGYTF. CDR3 bases: TGTGCCAGCAGCGACGACATGAACTATGGCTACACCTTC.

The V call is TRBV13, the J call TRBJ2-6; tentatively, D is TRBD1 (5 bases). CDR1 and CDR2 from the germline V gene are PRHDT and FYEKMQ (reference sequence). The CDR3 runs to 15 residues. The ends were cut back, 0 bases at V and 2 bases at J, with 5 bases in the middle. The CDR3 bases are TGTGCCAGCAGCTTAGGAGGGGCTGGGGCCAACGTCCTGACTTTC. Encoded protein: CASSLGGAGANVLTF.

This sequence joins TRBV28 and TRBJ1-2; no clear D gene. In germline, CDR1 is MDHEN, CDR2 SYDVKM. CDR3 length: 13 amino acids. V was clipped by 1 base and J by 0 bases, with 3 bases between them. This CDR3 is CASSLSTNYGYTF. The CDR3 DNA is TGTGCCAGCAGTTTATCTACTAACTATGGCTACACCTTC.

The genes are TRBV6-6 and TRBJ1-4, with 10 bases identical to TRBD1. The V segment lost 6 bases and the J segment 3 bases; nucleotides outside the gene matches: 1. The length of the CDR3 is 14 residues. The V gene's germline CDR1 is MNHNY and CDR2 SVGAGI (reference sequence). The CDR3 sequence: CASRGQGANEKLFF. For the CDR3, the DNA is TGTGCCAGCAGAGGACAGGGGGCTAATGAAAAACTGTTTTTT.

The genes are TRBV5-1 and TRBJ1-3; the D gene is possibly TRBD1 (6 bases). This CDR3 is built from 16 residues. V was pared by 1 base and J by 0 bases, with 11 bases between. CDR1 and CDR2 (germline): SGHRS, YFSETQ. CDR3 in DNA: TGCGCCAGCAGCTTGAACCAGGGGAACTCTGGAAACACCATATATTTT. It codes for CASSLNQGNSGNTIYF.

This chain uses TRBV5-1 with TRBJ2-1; 11 positions match TRBD2. This CDR3 has 16 amino acids. CDR1 is SGHRS, CDR2 YFSETQ, per germline. V lost 0 bases and J lost 4; bases outside the gene matches: 3. The CDR3 region has the DNA TGCGCCAGCAGCTTGGGGGGACTAGCGGCGTACAATGAGCAGTTCTTC. Encoded protein: CASSLGGLAAYNEQFF.

The chain employs TRBV5-1 and TRBJ2-4, with D possibly matching TRBD1 (6 bases). The V gene lost 4 bases and the J gene lost 5 bases, with 13 bases spanning the gap. From germline, CDR1 is SGHRS and CDR2 YFSETQ. This CDR3 spans 14 amino acids. CDR3 nucleotides: TGCGCCAGCAGCCGAGTGGACAGTGAAAACATTCAGTACTTC. Translating it yields CASSRVDSENIQYF.